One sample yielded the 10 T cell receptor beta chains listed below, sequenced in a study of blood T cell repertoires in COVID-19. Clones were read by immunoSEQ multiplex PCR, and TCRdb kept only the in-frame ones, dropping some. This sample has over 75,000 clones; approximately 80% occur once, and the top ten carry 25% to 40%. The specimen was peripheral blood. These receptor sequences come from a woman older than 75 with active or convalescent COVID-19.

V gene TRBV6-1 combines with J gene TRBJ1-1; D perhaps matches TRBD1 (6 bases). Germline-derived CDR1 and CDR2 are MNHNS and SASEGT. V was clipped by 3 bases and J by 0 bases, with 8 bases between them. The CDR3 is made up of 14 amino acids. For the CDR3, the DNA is TGTGCCAGCAGTGATCAGGGGATGAACACTGAAGCTTTCTTT. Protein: CASSDQGMNTEAFF.

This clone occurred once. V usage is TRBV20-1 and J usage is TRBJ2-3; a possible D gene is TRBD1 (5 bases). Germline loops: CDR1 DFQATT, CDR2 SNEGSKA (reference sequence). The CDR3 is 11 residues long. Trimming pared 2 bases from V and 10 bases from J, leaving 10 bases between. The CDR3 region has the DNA TGCAGTGCTAGAATACAGGCTGCGCAGTATTTT. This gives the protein CSARIQAAQYF.

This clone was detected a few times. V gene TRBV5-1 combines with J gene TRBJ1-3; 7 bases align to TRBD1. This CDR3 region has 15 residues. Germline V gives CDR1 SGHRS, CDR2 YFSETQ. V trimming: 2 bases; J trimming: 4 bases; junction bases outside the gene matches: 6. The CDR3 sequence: CASSFDRARGNTIYF. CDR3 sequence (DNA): TGCGCCAGCAGCTTTGACAGGGCGCGAGGAAACACCATATATTTT.

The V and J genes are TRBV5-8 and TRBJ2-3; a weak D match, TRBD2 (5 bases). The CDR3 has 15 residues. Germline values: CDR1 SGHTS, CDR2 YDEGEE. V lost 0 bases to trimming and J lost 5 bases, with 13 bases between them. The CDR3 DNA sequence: TGTGCCAGCAGCTTGGCGGGCAACGGGAAAGATACGCAGTATTTT. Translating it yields CASSLAGNGKDTQYF. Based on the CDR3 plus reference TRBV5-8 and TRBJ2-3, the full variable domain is EAGVTQSPTHLIKTRGQQATLRCSPISGHTSVYWYQQALGLGLQFLLWYDEGEERNRGNFPPRFSGRQFPNYSSELNVNALELEDSALYLCASSLAGNGKDTQYFGPGTRLTVL.

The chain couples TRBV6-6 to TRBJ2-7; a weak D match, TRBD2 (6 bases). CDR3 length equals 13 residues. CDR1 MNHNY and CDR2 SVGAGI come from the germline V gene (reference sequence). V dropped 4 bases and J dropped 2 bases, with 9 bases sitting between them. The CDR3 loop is CASSFPGAYEQYF. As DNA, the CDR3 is TGTGCCAGCAGTTTCCCGGGAGCCTACGAGCAGTACTTC.

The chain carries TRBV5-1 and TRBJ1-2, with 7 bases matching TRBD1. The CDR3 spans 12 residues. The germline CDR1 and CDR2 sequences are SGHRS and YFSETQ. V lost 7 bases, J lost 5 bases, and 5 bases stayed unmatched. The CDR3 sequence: CASREGAYGYTF. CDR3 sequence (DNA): TGCGCCAGCCGGGAGGGGGCTTATGGCTACACCTTC.

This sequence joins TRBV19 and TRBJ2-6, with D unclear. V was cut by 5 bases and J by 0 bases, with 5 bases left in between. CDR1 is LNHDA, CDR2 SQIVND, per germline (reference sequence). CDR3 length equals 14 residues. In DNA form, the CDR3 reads TGTGCCAGTAGTCAGAACTCTGGGGCCAACGTCCTGACTTTC. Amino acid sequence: CASSQNSGANVLTF.

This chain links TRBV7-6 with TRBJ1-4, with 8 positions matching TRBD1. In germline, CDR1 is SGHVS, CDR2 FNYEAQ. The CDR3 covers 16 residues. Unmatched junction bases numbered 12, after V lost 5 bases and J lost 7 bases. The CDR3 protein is CASSPGQGVRGEKLFF. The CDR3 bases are TGTGCCAGCAGCCCCGGACAGGGCGTTCGGGGTGAAAAACTGTTTTTT. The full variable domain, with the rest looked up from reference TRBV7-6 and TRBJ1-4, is GAGVSQSPRYKVTKRGQDVALRCDPISGHVSLYWYRQALGQGPEFLTYFNYEAQQDKSGLPNDRFSAERPEGSISTLTIQRTEQRDSAMYRCASSPGQGVRGEKLFFGSGTQLSVL.

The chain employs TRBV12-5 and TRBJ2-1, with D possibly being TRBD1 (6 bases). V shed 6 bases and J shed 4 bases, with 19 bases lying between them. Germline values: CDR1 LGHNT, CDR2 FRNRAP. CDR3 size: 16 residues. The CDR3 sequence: CASGSPGHTVYNEQFF. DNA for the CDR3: TGTGCTAGTGGCTCCCCGGGACACACCGTTTACAATGAGCAGTTCTTC.

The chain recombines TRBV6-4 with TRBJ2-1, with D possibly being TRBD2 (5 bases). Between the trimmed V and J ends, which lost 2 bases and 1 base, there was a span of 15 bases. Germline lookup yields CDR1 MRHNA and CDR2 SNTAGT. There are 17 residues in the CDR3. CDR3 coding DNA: TGTGCCAGCAGTGACAAACACCGGGGTAGGTCCTACAATGAGCAGTTCTTC. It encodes CASSDKHRGRSYNEQFF.